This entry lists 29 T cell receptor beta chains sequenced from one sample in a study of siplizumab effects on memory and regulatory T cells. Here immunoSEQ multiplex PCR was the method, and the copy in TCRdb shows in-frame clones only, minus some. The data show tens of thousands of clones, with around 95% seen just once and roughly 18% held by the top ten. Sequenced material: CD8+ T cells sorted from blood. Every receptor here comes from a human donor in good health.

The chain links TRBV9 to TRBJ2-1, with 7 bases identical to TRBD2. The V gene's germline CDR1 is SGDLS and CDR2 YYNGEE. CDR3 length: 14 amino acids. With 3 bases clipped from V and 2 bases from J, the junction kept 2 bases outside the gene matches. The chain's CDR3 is CASSESGTYNEQFF. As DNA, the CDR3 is TGTGCCAGCAGCGAAAGCGGGACCTACAATGAGCAGTTCTTC.

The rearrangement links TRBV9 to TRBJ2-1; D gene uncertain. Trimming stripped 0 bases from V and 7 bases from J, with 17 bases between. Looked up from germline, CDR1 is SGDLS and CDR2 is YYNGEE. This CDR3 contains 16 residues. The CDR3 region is CASSVGIVPEWNEQFF. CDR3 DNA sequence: TGTGCCAGCAGCGTAGGGATCGTCCCGGAATGGAATGAGCAGTTCTTC.

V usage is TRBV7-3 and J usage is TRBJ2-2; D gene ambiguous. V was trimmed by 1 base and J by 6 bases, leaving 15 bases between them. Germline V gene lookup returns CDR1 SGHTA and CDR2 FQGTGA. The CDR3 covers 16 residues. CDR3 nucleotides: TGTGCCAGCAGCTTAAGTGAAGGTAGTGTCGCCGGGGAGCTGTTTTTT. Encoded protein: CASSLSEGSVAGELFF.

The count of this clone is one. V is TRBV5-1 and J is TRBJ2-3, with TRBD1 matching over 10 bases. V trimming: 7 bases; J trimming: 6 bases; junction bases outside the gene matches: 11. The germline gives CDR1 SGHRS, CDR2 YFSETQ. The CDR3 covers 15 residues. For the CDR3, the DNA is TGCGCCAGCGGTCACGGGACAGGGGAATTGGATACGCAGTATTTT. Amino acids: CASGHGTGELDTQYF.

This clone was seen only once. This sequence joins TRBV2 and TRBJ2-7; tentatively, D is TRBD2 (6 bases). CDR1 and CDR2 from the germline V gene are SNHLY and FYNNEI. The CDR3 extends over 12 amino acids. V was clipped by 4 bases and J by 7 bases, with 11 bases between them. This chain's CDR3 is CASSVGTAEQYF. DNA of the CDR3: TGTGCCAGCAGTGTAGGGACTGCGGAGCAGTACTTC.

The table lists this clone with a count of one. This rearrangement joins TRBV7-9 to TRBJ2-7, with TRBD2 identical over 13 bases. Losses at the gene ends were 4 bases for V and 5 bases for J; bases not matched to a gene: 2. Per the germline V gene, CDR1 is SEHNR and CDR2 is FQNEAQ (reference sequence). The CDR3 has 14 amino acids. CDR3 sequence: CASSSTSGRDEQYF. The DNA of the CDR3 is TGTGCCAGCAGCTCCACTAGCGGGAGGGACGAGCAGTACTTC.

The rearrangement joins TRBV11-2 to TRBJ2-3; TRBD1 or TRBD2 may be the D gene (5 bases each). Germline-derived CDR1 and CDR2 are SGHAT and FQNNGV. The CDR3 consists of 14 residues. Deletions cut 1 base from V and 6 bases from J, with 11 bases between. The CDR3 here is CASSLVGRDDTQYF. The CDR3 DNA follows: TGTGCCAGCAGCTTAGTCGGTAGGGACGATACGCAGTATTTT. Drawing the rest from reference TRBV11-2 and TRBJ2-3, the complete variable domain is EAGVAQSPRYKIIEKRQSVAFWCNPISGHATLYWYQQILGQGPKLLIQFQNNGVVDDSQLPKDRFSAERLKGVDSTLKIQPAKLEDSAVYLCASSLVGRDDTQYFGPGTRLTVL.

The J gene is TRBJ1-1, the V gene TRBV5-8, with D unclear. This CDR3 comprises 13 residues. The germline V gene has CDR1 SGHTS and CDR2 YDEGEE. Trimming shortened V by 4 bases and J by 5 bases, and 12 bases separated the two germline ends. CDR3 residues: CASSLSTETEAFF. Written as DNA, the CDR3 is TGTGCCAGCAGCCTGTCCACTGAAACTGAAGCTTTCTTT.

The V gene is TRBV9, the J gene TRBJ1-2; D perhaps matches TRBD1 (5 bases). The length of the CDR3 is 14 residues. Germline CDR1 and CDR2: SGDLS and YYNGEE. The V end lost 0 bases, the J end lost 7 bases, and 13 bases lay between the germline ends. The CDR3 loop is CASSVAGGSAGYTF. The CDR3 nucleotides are TGTGCCAGCAGCGTAGCTGGGGGGTCGGCTGGCTACACCTTC.

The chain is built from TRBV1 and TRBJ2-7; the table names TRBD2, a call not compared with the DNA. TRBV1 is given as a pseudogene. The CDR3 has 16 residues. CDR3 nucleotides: TGCACCAGCAGCCAAAAAGACAGATCGGGAGTAGACGAGCAGTACTTC. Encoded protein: CTSSQKDRSGVDEQYF.

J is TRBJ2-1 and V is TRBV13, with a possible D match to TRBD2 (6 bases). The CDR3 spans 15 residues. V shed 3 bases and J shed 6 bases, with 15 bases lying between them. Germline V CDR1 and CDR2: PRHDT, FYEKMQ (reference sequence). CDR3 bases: TGTGCCAGCAGCTTGCTGGGACTGTCCCCCAATGAGCAGTTCTTC. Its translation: CASSLLGLSPNEQFF.

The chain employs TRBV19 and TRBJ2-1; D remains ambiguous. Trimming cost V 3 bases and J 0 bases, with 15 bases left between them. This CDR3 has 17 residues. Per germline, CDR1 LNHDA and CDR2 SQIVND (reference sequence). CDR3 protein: CASSISYTLISYNEQFF. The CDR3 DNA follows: TGTGCCAGTAGTATTTCTTACACGCTTATCTCCTACAATGAGCAGTTCTTC.

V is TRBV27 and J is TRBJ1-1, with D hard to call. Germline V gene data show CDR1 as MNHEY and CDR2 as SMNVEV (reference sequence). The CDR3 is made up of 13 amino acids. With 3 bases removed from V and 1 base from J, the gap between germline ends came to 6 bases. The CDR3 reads CASSLVQNTEAFF. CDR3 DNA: TGTGCCAGCAGTTTGGTACAGAACACTGAAGCTTTCTTT.

The CDR3 nucleotides read TGCGCCAGCAGCCAGGGACTAGCTGACACAGATACGCAGTATTTT. As protein: CASSQGLADTDTQYF. V usage is TRBV5-1 and J usage is TRBJ2-3, with 9 positions matching TRBD2. The V and J ends lost 4 bases and 2 bases, in that order; junction bases with no gene match: 5. The CDR3 covers 15 residues. Germline V gene sequence: CDR1 SGHRS, CDR2 YFSETQ.

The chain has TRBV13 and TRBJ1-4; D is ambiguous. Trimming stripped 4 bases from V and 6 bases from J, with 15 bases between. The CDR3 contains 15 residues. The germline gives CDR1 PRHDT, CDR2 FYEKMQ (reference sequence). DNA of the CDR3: TGTGCCAGCAGCTCCCGTGGAGTCGGTCATGAAAAACTGTTTTTT. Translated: CASSSRGVGHEKLFF.

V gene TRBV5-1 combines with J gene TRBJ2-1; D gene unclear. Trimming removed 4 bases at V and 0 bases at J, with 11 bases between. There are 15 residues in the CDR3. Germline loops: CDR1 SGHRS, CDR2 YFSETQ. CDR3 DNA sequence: TGCGCCAGCAGCATTTCCAGAAGCTCCTACAATGAGCAGTTCTTC. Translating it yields CASSISRSSYNEQFF. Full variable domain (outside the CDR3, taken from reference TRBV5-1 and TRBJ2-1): KAGVTQTPRYLIKTRGQQVTLSCSPISGHRSVSWYQQTPGQGLQFLFEYFSETQRNKGNFPGRFSGRQFSNSRSEMNVSTLELGDSALYLCASSISRSSYNEQFFGPGTRLTVL.

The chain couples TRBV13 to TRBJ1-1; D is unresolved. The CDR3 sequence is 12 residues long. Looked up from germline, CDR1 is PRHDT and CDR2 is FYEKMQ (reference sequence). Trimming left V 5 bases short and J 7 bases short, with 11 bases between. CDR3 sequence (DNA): TGTGCCAGCAGCAACCTACCAGATGAAGCTTTCTTT. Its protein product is CASSNLPDEAFF.

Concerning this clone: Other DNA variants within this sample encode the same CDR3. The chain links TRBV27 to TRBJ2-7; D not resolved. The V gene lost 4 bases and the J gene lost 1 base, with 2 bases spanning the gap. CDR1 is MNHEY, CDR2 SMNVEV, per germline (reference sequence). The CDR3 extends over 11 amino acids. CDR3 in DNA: TGTGCCAGCAGTTCTTCCTACGAGCAGTACTTC. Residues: CASSSSYEQYF.

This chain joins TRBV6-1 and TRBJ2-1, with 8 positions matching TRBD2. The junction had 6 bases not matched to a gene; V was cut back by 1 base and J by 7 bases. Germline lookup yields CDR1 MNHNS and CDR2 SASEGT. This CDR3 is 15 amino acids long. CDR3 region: CASSEDGGGRNEQFF. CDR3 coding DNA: TGTGCCAGCAGTGAAGACGGTGGCGGGAGGAATGAGCAGTTCTTC.

CDR3 DNA sequence: TGTGCCAGCAGTTTGAGGGGCCAAGAGACCCAGTACTTC. It is translated as CASSLRGQETQYF. This sequence joins TRBV28 and TRBJ2-5; D might be TRBD1 or TRBD2, each matching 5 bases. The CDR3 totals 13 residues. Per the germline V gene, CDR1 is MDHEN and CDR2 is SYDVKM. Trimming left V 3 bases short and J 1 base short, with 6 bases between.

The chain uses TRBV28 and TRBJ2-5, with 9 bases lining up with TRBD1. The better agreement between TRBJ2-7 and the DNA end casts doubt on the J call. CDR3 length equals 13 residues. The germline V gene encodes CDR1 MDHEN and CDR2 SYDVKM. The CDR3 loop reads CASAGTGRHEQYF. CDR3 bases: TGTGCCAGCGCCGGGACAGGGAGACACGAGCAGTACTTC.

The CDR3 is CASSLPSLETGRAGELFF. CDR3 in DNA: TGTGCCAGCAGCCTCCCCTCATTAGAGACAGGGCGGGCCGGGGAGCTGTTTTTT. The gene calls are TRBV9 and TRBJ2-2, with 7 bases identical to TRBD1. This CDR3 comprises 18 residues. With V trimmed by 4 bases and J by 6 bases, 18 bases remained unmatched. Germline V gene sequence: CDR1 SGDLS, CDR2 YYNGEE.

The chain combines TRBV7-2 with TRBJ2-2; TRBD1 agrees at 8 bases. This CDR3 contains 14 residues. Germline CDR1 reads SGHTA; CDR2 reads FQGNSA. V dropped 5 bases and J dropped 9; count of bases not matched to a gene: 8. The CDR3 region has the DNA TGTGCCAGCAGCCCGACAGGGGTTTCGTGGGAGCTGTTTTTT. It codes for CASSPTGVSWELFF.

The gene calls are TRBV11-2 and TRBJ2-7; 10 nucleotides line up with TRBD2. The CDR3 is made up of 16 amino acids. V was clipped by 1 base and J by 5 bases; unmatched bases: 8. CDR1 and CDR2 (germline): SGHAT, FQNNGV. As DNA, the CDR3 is TGTGCCAGCAGCTTAGCAGCGGGAGGGCCGGGCGACGAGCAGTACTTC. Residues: CASSLAAGGPGDEQYF.

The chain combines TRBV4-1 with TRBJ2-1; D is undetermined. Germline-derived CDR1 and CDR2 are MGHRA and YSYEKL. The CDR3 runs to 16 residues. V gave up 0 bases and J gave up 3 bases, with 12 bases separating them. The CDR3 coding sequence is TGCGCCAGCAGCCAAGATTCTCAGCGCGTCTACAATGAGCAGTTCTTC. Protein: CASSQDSQRVYNEQFF.

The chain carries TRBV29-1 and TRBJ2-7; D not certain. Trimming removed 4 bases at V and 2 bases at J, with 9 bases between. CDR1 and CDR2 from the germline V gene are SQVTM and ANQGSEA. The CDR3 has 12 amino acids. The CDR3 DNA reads TGCAGCGTTGGTTCCGGTCCCTACGAGCAGTACTTC. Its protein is CSVGSGPYEQYF.

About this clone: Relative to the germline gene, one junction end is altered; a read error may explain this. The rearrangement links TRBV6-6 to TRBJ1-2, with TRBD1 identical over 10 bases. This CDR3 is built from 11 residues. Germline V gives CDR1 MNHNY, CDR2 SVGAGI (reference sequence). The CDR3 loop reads CASSHGQGGLF. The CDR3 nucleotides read TGTGCCAGCAGTCATGGACAGGGGGGTTTGTTC.

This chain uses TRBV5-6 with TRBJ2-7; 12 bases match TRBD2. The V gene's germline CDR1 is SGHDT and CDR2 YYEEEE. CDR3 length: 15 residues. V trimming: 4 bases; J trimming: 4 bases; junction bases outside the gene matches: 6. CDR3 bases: TGTGCCAGCAGCAAACCTAGCGGGAGGGAATACGAGCAGTACTTC. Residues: CASSKPSGREYEQYF.

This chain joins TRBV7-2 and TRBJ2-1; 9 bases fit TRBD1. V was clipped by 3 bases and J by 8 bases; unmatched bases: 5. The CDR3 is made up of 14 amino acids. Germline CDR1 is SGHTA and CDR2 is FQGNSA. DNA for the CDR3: TGTGCCAGCAGCTTCGGGACAGGGTTGTATGAGCAGTTCTTC. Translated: CASSFGTGLYEQFF.